Following are 11 T cell receptor beta chains from one sample sequenced in a study of cytomegalovirus exposure and HLA in healthy donors. Researchers ran the PCR with 60 Vbeta and 13 Jbeta primers. This table comes from immunoSEQ multiplex PCR, and its TCRdb copy is limited to in-frame clones, with some not included. The table includes 100,000 to 150,000 clones, approximately 80% detected once. The specimen was PBMCs. Receptors originate from a female donor in good health and CMV-seropositive.

The chain uses TRBV7-3 and TRBJ2-5; 7 nucleotides line up with TRBD2. This CDR3 spans 15 amino acids. The J segment lost 7 bases and the V segment lost 1 base, leaving 9 bases of the junction unmatched. CDR1 and CDR2 from the germline V gene are SGHTA and FQGTGA. The CDR3 DNA is TGTGCCAGCAGCTTAATTGGGCCCCCGGGGGGGACCCAGTACTTC. This translates into CASSLIGPPGGTQYF.

For this clone: Other DNA sequences of this sample code for an identical CDR3. The CDR3 region has the DNA TGTGCCAGCCCCAGTGAAAAACTGTTTTTT. This translates into CASPSEKLFF. This sequence joins TRBV6-5 and TRBJ1-4; D is unresolved. Trimming took off 8 bases at V and 7 bases at J, with 5 bases between the two ends. Germline assignment: CDR1 MNHEY and CDR2 SVGAGI. The CDR3 totals 10 residues.

The chain recombines TRBV5-4 with TRBJ1-1; D gene ambiguous. Germline V gene lookup returns CDR1 SGHNT and CDR2 YYREEE (reference sequence). The CDR3 length is 15 residues. The ends were cut back, 0 bases at V and 0 bases at J, with 9 bases in the middle. DNA for the CDR3: TGTGCCAGCAGCTTGGAAGCCGGGATGAACACTGAAGCTTTCTTT. Translating it yields CASSLEAGMNTEAFF. Full variable domain (missing parts from reference TRBV5-4 and TRBJ1-1): ETGVTQSPTHLIKTRGQQVTLRCSSQSGHNTVSWYQQALGQGPQFIFQYYREEENGRGNFPPRFSGLQFPNYSSELNVNALELDDSALYLCASSLEAGMNTEAFFGQGTRLTVV.

V gene TRBV7-9 combines with J gene TRBJ1-1, with D unresolved. V was trimmed by 0 bases and J by 0 bases, leaving 5 bases between them. The CDR3 consists of 14 residues. Germline CDR1 is SEHNR and CDR2 is FQNEAQ (reference sequence). The CDR3 reads CASSLANMNTEAFF. The DNA of the CDR3 is TGTGCCAGCAGCTTAGCTAATATGAACACTGAAGCTTTCTTT. Combining the CDR3 with reference TRBV7-9 and TRBJ1-1 gives the whole variable domain DTGVSQNPRHKITKRGQNVTFRCDPISEHNRLYWYRQTLGQGPEFLTYFQNEAQLEKSRLLSDRFSAERPKGSFSTLEIQRTEQGDSAMYLCASSLANMNTEAFFGQGTRLTVV.

On this clone: Within the sample, other DNA sequences also encode this same CDR3. The genes are TRBV13 and TRBJ2-1; D possibly corresponds to TRBD1 (5 bases). Germline V gene sequence: CDR1 PRHDT, CDR2 FYEKMQ (reference sequence). CDR3 length: 12 amino acids. Trimming removed 2 bases from V and 7 bases from J, with 6 bases in between. The CDR3 nucleotides are TGTGCCAGCAGCTTAAGGGGAAATGAGCAGTTCTTC. Translation gives CASSLRGNEQFF.

The V gene is TRBV6-5, the J gene TRBJ2-2; maybe TRBD1 (6 bases). Per the germline V gene, CDR1 is MNHEY and CDR2 is SVGAGI. The CDR3 sequence is 14 residues long. Trimming shortened V by 1 base and J by 6 bases, and 9 bases separated the two germline ends. The CDR3 loop is CASSYLQGPGELFF. CDR3 sequence (DNA): TGTGCCAGCAGTTACTTACAGGGACCCGGGGAGCTGTTTTTT.

This sequence joins TRBV27 and TRBJ2-7; 7 nucleotides agree with TRBD2. V dropped 4 bases and J dropped 3; count of bases not matched to a gene: 9. Germline V gene data show CDR1 as MNHEY and CDR2 as SMNVEV (reference sequence). The length of the CDR3 is 15 residues. Here the CDR3 DNA reads TGTGCCAGCAGTTCTGTGGGGGGGGGAGACTACGAGCAGTACTTC. The encoded protein is CASSSVGGGDYEQYF.

The chain employs TRBV27 and TRBJ2-7, with D possibly TRBD2 on 7 matching bases. Germline assignment: CDR1 MNHEY and CDR2 SMNVEV (reference sequence). Trimming removed 6 bases from V and 1 base from J, with 13 bases in between. The CDR3 contains 14 residues. The CDR3 DNA follows: TGTGCCAGCAGCATCAGGGGAGGGTCCTACGAGCAGTACTTC. Its translation is CASSIRGGSYEQYF.

The V call is TRBV5-1, the J call TRBJ1-3; D remains unclear. V was pared by 2 bases and J by 8 bases, with 8 bases between. The CDR3 has 12 residues. The V gene's germline CDR1 is SGHRS and CDR2 YFSETQ. CDR3 DNA: TGCGCCAGCAGCTTTTCGGGAGACACCATATATTTT. Protein: CASSFSGDTIYF.

The rearrangement uses TRBV7-2 and TRBJ1-5; 7 positions agree with TRBD1. After removal of 1 base from V and 4 bases from J, the junction contained 4 bases not matched to a gene. The CDR3 runs 15 residues. The V gene's germline CDR1 is SGHTA and CDR2 FQGNSA. CDR3 DNA sequence: TGTGCCAGCAGCTTAGTGCCAGGGGGGAATCAGCCCCAGCATTTT. Translated: CASSLVPGGNQPQHF.

The chain recombines TRBV5-4 with TRBJ2-1, with 7 bases fitting TRBD2. This CDR3 has 15 residues. The J segment lost 2 bases and the V segment lost 3 bases, leaving 5 bases of the junction unmatched. The germline CDR1 and CDR2 sequences are SGHNT and YYREEE (reference sequence). CDR3 sequence (DNA): TGTGCCAGCAGCTGGTCCAGCGGGGCCTACAATGAGCAGTTCTTC. Translation gives CASSWSSGAYNEQFF. Together with reference TRBV5-4 and TRBJ2-1, the CDR3 gives the full variable domain: ETGVTQSPTHLIKTRGQQVTLRCSSQSGHNTVSWYQQALGQGPQFIFQYYREEENGRGNFPPRFSGLQFPNYSSELNVNALELDDSALYLCASSWSSGAYNEQFFGPGTRLTVL.